This T cell receptor beta chain was obtained from a study of blood T cell repertoires in COVID-19. Whole-study context: PBMCs, B-cell-depleted T cells, or T cells were the source of the cDNA or gDNA that made up the material.

Original handling: How many nucleated cells were present was estimated from reference gene primer amplification. The repertoire was sequenced with immunoSEQ multiplex PCR; TCRdb's copy has only in-frame clones and lacks some. Clonal size and the V and J genes are those of that table, whereas D and trimming came from the DNA. The sample contains around 120,000 clones, roughly 90% of which appear only once. This TCR was sampled from a man aged 50 or older with active COVID-19. Specimen: peripheral blood.

As DNA, the CDR3 is TGTGCCAGCCAGAGCGGAGCGAACACCGGGGAGCTGTTTTTT. Translation gives CASQSGANTGELFF. The V and J genes are TRBV19 and TRBJ2-2; possibly TRBD2 for D (5 bases). Germline V gene data show CDR1 as LNHDA and CDR2 as SQIVND (reference sequence). This CDR3 region has 14 residues. The ends were cut back, 9 bases at V and 0 bases at J, with 11 bases in the middle.